A single T cell receptor (beta chain) is shown here with its context. The target antigen is unknown. V lost 4 bases and J lost 4; bases outside the gene matches: 9. CDR3 length equals 16 residues. Germline V lookup: CDR1 WNHNN, CDR2 SYGVQD (reference sequence). The repertoire was sequenced with immunoSEQ multiplex PCR; TCRdb's copy has only in-frame clones and lacks some. The sample lists 200,000 to 300,000 clones, approximately 84% occurring once. This record belongs to a study of cytomegalovirus exposure and HLA in healthy donors. The study's findings and limits: Cytomegalovirus-associated status was assigned to about 160 TCR beta chains. Usually a TCR sequence was rare, but some public TCRs were found in many donors.

This sequence was found in a woman between 25 and 40 years old in good health and CMV-seropositive. Sequences were obtained from PBMCs. This sequence joins TRBV10-1 and TRBJ2-3; TRBD1 matches 9 bases. The CDR3 here is CASSAPGQGIPDTQYF. In DNA, the CDR3 is TGCGCCAGCAGTGCGCCTGGACAGGGGATCCCAGATACGCAGTATTTT.